The next 7 T cell receptor beta chains were all read from a single sample in a study of shared clonotypes between healthy human individuals. Produced via immunoSEQ multiplex PCR; TCRdb's table is partial and in-frame only. The repertoire consists of roughly 450,000 clones, with more than 65% occurring once and the leading ten covering over 10%. Material for sequencing was PBMCs. These receptors originate from a woman between 40 and 55 years old in good health. Some clones in this sample may be carry-over from other donors' samples.

The V gene is TRBV10-2, the J gene TRBJ1-2, with unresolved D. CDR3 length: 12 residues. Germline V gene data show CDR1 as WSHSY and CDR2 as SAAADI. V was shortened by 4 bases and J by 3 bases, with 6 bases between the two germline ends. CDR3 in DNA: TGCGCCAGCAGTGCAATCGACTATGGCTACACCTTC. Its translation: CASSAIDYGYTF.

This chain joins TRBV5-8 and TRBJ2-7, with D unclear. Between the trimmed V and J ends, which lost 5 bases and 12 bases, there was a span of 15 bases. The CDR3 runs to 11 residues. Germline-derived CDR1 and CDR2 are SGHTS and YDEGEE. The CDR3 is CASSDRLDWYF. CDR3 DNA sequence: TGTGCCAGCAGTGACCGGTTGGATTGGTACTTC.

This clone has only one observation. The V gene is TRBV19, the J gene TRBJ2-2, with 7 bases identical to TRBD1. There are 14 residues in the CDR3. CDR1 is LNHDA and CDR2 is SQIVND in the germline V gene (reference sequence). With V trimmed by 7 bases and J by 6 bases, 8 bases remained unmatched. DNA for the CDR3: TGTGCCAGTAATCCCGACAGGGTAGCCGGGGAGCTGTTTTTT. This sequence encodes CASNPDRVAGELFF.

CDR3 nucleotide sequence: TGTGCCAGCAGCTTGTCAGAGACAGGGGGGAACACCGGGGAGCTGTTTTTT. Protein product: CASSLSETGGNTGELFF. The rearrangement links TRBV5-5 to TRBJ2-2, with 9 nucleotides matching TRBD1. V gave up 1 base and J gave up 1 base; unmatched junction bases: 5. The CDR3 has 17 amino acids. Germline loops: CDR1 SGHKS, CDR2 YYEKEE (reference sequence).

This sequence joins TRBV7-2 and TRBJ2-1; 9 bases map to TRBD1. The germline CDR1 and CDR2 sequences are SGHTA and FQGNSA. With V trimmed by 5 bases and J by 3 bases, 5 bases remained unmatched. This CDR3 is 15 amino acids long. CDR3 nucleotide sequence: TGTGCCAGCAGCCTGGACAGGGGTATCTACAATGAGCAGTTCTTC. The encoded protein is CASSLDRGIYNEQFF.

V gene TRBV15 combines with J gene TRBJ2-5; D is unclear. The CDR3 loop spans 15 amino acids. In germline, CDR1 is LNHNV, CDR2 YYDKDF (reference sequence). Trimming removed 0 bases at V and 3 bases at J, with 11 bases between. The CDR3 region is CATSRDTWPEETQYF. The CDR3 DNA is TGTGCCACCAGCAGAGATACGTGGCCGGAAGAGACCCAGTACTTC. Complete variable domain (other parts from reference TRBV15 and TRBJ2-5): DAMVIQNPRYQVTQFGKPVTLSCSQTLNHNVMYWYQQKSSQAPKLLFHYYDKDFNNEADTPDNFQSRRPNTSFCFLDIRSPGLGDTAMYLCATSRDTWPEETQYFGPGTRLLVL.

A word on this clone: The same CDR3 is also encoded by other DNA sequences in this sample. The V and J genes are TRBV9 and TRBJ2-5; D remains unclear. Trimming took 0 bases from V and 4 from J, leaving 4 bases between them. The length of the CDR3 is 12 residues. CDR1 and CDR2 (germline): SGDLS, YYNGEE. CDR3 sequence reads: CASSVGGETQYF. The CDR3 coding sequence is TGTGCCAGCAGCGTAGGAGGAGAGACCCAGTACTTC.